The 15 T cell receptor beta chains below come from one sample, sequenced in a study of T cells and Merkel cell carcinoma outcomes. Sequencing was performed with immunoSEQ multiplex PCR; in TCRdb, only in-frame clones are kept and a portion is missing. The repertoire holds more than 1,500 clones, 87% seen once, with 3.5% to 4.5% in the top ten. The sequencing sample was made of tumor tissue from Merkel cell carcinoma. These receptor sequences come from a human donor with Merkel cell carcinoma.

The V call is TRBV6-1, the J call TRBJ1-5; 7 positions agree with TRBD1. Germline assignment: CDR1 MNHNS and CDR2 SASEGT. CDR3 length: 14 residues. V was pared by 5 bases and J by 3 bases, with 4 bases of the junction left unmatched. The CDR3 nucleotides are TGTGCCAGCAGTAGGGACAGCTTCAATCAGCCCCAGCATTTT. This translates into CASSRDSFNQPQHF.

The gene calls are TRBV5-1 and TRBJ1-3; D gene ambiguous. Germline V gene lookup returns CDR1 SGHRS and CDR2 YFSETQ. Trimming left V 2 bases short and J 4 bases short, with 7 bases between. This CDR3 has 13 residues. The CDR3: CASSLQQGNTIYF. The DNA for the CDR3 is TGCGCCAGCAGCTTACAACAGGGAAACACCATATATTTT.

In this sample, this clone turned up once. DNA of the CDR3: TGCGCCAGCTCAGACACCAACTATGGCTACACCTTC. Encoded protein: CASSDTNYGYTF. This sequence joins TRBV5-1 and TRBJ1-2; D unresolved. This CDR3 is 12 amino acids long. The V gene's germline CDR1 is SGHRS and CDR2 YFSETQ. Trimming shortened V by 7 bases and J by 2 bases, and 9 bases separated the two germline ends. Looking up the rest from reference TRBV5-1 and TRBJ1-2 gives the full variable domain: KAGVTQTPRYLIKTRGQQVTLSCSPISGHRSVSWYQQTPGQGLQFLFEYFSETQRNKGNFPGRFSGRQFSNSRSEMNVSTLELGDSALYLCASSDTNYGYTFGSGTRLTVV.

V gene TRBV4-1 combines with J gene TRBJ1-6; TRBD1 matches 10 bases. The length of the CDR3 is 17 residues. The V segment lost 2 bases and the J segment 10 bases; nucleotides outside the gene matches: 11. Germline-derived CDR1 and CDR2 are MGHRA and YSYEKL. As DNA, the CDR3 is TGCGCCAGCAGCCAACGGGATGAGGGACAGGGGTACTCACCCCTCCACTTT. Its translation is CASSQRDEGQGYSPLHF.

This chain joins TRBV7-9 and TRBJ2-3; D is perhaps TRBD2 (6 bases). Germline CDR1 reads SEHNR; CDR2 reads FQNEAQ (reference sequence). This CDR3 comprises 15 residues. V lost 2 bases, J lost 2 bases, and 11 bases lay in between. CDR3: CASSLSGFFTDTQYF. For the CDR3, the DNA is TGTGCCAGCAGCTTAAGCGGGTTTTTCACAGATACGCAGTATTTT.

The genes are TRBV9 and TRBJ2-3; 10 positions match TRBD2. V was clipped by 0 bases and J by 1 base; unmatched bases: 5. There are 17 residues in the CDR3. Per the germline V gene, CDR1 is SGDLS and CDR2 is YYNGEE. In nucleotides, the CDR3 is TGTGCCAGCAGCGTAGCCTTAGCGGGGGGCGGCACAGATACGCAGTATTTT. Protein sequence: CASSVALAGGGTDTQYF.

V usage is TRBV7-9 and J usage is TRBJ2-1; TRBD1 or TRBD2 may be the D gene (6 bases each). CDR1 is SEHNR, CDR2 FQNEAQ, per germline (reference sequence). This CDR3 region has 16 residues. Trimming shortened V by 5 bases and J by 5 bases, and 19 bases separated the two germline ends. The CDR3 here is CASSVGGLTQNNEQFF. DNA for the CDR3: TGTGCCAGCAGCGTAGGGGGACTGACTCAGAACAATGAGCAGTTCTTC.

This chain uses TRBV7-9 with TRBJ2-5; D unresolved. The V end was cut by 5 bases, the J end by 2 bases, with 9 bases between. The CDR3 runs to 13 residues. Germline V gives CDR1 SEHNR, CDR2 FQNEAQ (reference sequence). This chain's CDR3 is CASSRLEQETQYF. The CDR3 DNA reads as TGTGCCAGCAGCCGACTGGAACAAGAGACCCAGTACTTC.

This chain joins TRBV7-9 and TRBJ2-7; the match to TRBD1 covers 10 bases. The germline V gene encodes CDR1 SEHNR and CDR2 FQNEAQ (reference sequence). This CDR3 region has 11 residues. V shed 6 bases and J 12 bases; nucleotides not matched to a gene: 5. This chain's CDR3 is CASSKDRGLYF. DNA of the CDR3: TGTGCCAGCAGTAAAGACAGGGGGCTGTACTTC.

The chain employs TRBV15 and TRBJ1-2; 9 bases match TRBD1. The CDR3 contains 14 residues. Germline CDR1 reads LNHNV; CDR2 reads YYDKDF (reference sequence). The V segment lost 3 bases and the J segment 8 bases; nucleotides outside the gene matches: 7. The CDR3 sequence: CATSSVGTGWGYTF. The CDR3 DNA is TGTGCCACCAGCAGCGTCGGGACAGGGTGGGGCTACACCTTC.

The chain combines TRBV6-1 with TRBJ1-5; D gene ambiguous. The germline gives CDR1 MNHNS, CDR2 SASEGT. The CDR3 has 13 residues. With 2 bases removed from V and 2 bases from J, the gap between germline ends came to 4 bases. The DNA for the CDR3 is TGTGCCAGCAGTGAACGGGGCAATCAGCCCCAGCATTTT. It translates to CASSERGNQPQHF.

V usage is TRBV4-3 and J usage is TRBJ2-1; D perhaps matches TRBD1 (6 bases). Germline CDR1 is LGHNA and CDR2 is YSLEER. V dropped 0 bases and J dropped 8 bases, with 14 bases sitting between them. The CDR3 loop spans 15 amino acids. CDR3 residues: CASSQDPGADYEQFF. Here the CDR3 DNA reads TGCGCCAGCAGCCAAGACCCAGGGGCGGACTATGAGCAGTTCTTC.

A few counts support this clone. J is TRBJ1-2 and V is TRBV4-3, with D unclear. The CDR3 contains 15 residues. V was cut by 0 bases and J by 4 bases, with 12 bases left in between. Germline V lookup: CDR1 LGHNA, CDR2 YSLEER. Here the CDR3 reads CASSQDRGGLYGYTF. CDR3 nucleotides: TGCGCCAGCAGCCAAGATCGGGGAGGGCTCTATGGCTACACCTTC.

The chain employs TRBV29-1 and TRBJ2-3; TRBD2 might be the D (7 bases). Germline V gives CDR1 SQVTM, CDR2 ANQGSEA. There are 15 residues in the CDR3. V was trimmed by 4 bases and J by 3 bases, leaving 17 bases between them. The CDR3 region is CSVVTGGASTDTQYF. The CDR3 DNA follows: TGCAGCGTTGTGACTGGGGGGGCCTCGACAGATACGCAGTATTTT.

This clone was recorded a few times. The DNA of the CDR3 is TGTGCCAGCAGCCTGACGACAGGGGGCGCTTCACCCCTCCACTTT. Translation: CASSLTTGGASPLHF. The chain recombines TRBV7-2 with TRBJ1-6; 10 nucleotides align to TRBD1. The germline V gene encodes CDR1 SGHTA and CDR2 FQGNSA. The V and J ends lost 5 bases and 9 bases, in that order; junction bases with no gene match: 7. CDR3 length equals 15 residues.